This T cell receptor beta chain was recorded in a study of human thymus T cells. The study's findings and limits: Gene usage (both V and J) appeared biased in thymic and blood repertoires.

To note about this clone: As yet, its antigen is unknown.

Assay used: immunoSEQ multiplex PCR; TCRdb lists only in-frame clones, some missing. Of under 70,000 clones in the sample, approximately 93% were seen once. Only four of the eight donors provided an approximately 0.45-1 mL blood sample. No fixed cell number was used; all available blood leukocytes supplied DNA. This CDR3 has 15 amino acids. Between the trimmed V and J ends, which lost 5 bases and 0 bases, there was a span of 11 bases. Germline CDR1 SGHAT, CDR2 FQNNGV. The source material was blood. The chain uses TRBV11-2 and TRBJ1-3; weak D call: TRBD1 (5 bases). The receptor was derived from a boy in the first two years of life with a congenital heart defect but otherwise immunologically healthy. The CDR3 is CASSPKTVSGNTIYF. In DNA form, the CDR3 reads TGTGCCAGCAGCCCCAAGACAGTCTCTGGAAACACCATATATTTT.